The clone carrying this T cell receptor (beta chain) was counted a few times. These data originate in a study of response to subunit inactivated influenza vaccine. MiXCR was run by TCRdb on the RT-PCR reads, yielding one entry per CDR3 protein. The profile shows about 520,000 distinct CDR3 sequences, 25% of them singletons. This CDR3 is 15 amino acids long. Germline V gene lookup returns CDR1 MDHEN and CDR2 SYDVKM. Trimming pared 2 bases from V and 5 bases from J, leaving 15 bases between. This clonotype was obtained from a man aged 50 to 59 who received an inactivated influenza vaccine. The starting material was CD4+ T cells sorted from PBMCs, obtained 5 to 6 days after vaccination. V is TRBV28 and J is TRBJ1-1; D is possibly TRBD1 (6 bases). The CDR3 here is CASSLRGAYSTEAFF. The CDR3 coding sequence is TGTGCCAGCAGTTTACGGGGGGCGTACAGTACTGAAGCTTTCTTT. Together with reference TRBV28 and TRBJ1-1, the CDR3 gives the full variable domain: DVKVTQSSRYLVKRTGEKVFLECVQDMDHENMFWYRQDPGLGLRLIYFSYDVKMKEKGDIPEGYSVSREKKERFSLILESASTNQTSMYLCASSLRGAYSTEAFFGQGTRLTVV.